These 13 T cell receptor beta chains came from one sample sequenced in a study of OX40 agonist ivuxolimab in advanced cancers. Clones were sequenced by immunoSEQ multiplex PCR, and TCRdb holds only the in-frame ones, with some missing. This sample has about 82,000 clones, with 83% found just once. Here the sequenced sample was CD4+ or CD8+ T cells sorted from blood, taken in a trial of the OX40 agonist ivuxolimab. The source of these receptors is an adult with an advanced solid tumor such as melanoma, head and neck, liver or kidney cancer.

This clone turned up a few times. V is TRBV7-9 and J is TRBJ1-2, with 7 bases that match TRBD1. Trimming took 3 bases from V and 5 from J; bases not matched to a gene: 6. This CDR3 has 14 residues. Per the germline V gene, CDR1 is SEHNR and CDR2 is FQNEAQ (reference sequence). CDR3 bases: TGTGCCAGCAGCTTCCGGACAGGACCGTATGGCTACACCTTC. The encoded protein is CASSFRTGPYGYTF.

The chain is built from TRBV5-1 and TRBJ1-4; D might be TRBD1 (6 bases). The CDR3 covers 17 residues. Germline V gene sequence: CDR1 SGHRS, CDR2 YFSETQ. V lost 0 bases to trimming and J lost 0 bases, with 12 bases between them. CDR3 in amino acids: CASSLAGQITTNEKLFF. The CDR3 bases are TGCGCCAGCAGCTTGGCCGGACAGATAACAACTAATGAAAAACTGTTTTTT.

The V and J genes are TRBV19 and TRBJ2-3, with D possibly called TRBD1 or TRBD2 (6 bases each). Between the trimmed V and J ends, which lost 4 bases and 0 bases, there was a span of 17 bases. The CDR3 is made up of 17 amino acids. The germline V gene encodes CDR1 LNHDA and CDR2 SQIVND (reference sequence). CDR3 nucleotide sequence: TGTGCCAGTAGTAAGCAGGGGACTGATATTAGCACAGATACGCAGTATTTT. The encoded protein is CASSKQGTDISTDTQYF.

This clone appeared a single time. The rearrangement uses TRBV7-2 and TRBJ1-1; D may be TRBD1 (5 bases). CDR1 is SGHTA, CDR2 FQGNSA, per germline. V lost 2 bases to trimming and J lost 1 base, with 5 bases between them. The CDR3 extends over 13 amino acids. The CDR3 sequence: CASSLQGNTEAFF. The CDR3 DNA follows: TGTGCCAGCAGCTTACAGGGGAACACTGAAGCTTTCTTT.

V gene TRBV29-1 combines with J gene TRBJ2-3; possibly TRBD1 for D (6 bases). From germline, CDR1 is SQVTM and CDR2 ANQGSEA. The CDR3 runs to 14 residues. V shed 6 bases and J shed 1 base, with 14 bases lying between them. CDR3 sequence (DNA): TGCAGCGTAGTTGGGGGCAGAGGCACAGATACGCAGTATTTT. This gives the protein CSVVGGRGTDTQYF.

This sequence joins TRBV2 and TRBJ1-3; unclear D gene. Per the germline V gene, CDR1 is SNHLY and CDR2 is FYNNEI. Trimming removed 6 bases at V and 3 bases at J, with 9 bases between. The CDR3 has 13 residues. The CDR3 here is CASRRELGNTIYF. The DNA of the CDR3 is TGTGCCAGCAGACGGGAACTTGGAAACACCATATATTTT.

The chain joins TRBV2 to TRBJ1-2; D is uncertain. The germline V gene has CDR1 SNHLY and CDR2 FYNNEI. The V end lost 0 bases, the J end lost 6 bases, and 17 bases lay between the germline ends. This CDR3 has 16 residues. CDR3: CASSEARLAQRDGYTF. In nucleotides, the CDR3 is TGTGCCAGCAGTGAAGCCCGGTTGGCACAGCGGGATGGCTACACCTTC.

This clone was recorded once. The chain is built from TRBV30 and TRBJ1-2; 7 nucleotides match TRBD1. Trimming took 4 bases from V and 1 from J; bases not matched to a gene: 0. Per the germline V gene, CDR1 is GTSNPN and CDR2 is SVGIG (reference sequence). The CDR3 loop spans 12 amino acids. The DNA of the CDR3 is TGTGCCTGGACAGGGGGTAACTATGGCTACACCTTC. Translation: CAWTGGNYGYTF. Full variable domain (rest looked up from reference TRBV30 and TRBJ1-2): SQTIHQWPATLVQPVGSPLSLECTVEGTSNPNLYWYRQAAGRGLQLLFYSVGIGQISSEVPQNLSASRPQDRQFILSSKKLLLSDSGFYLCAWTGGNYGYTFGSGTRLTVV.

V is TRBV7-2 and J is TRBJ1-4, with D hard to call. V was clipped by 5 bases and J by 0 bases, with 10 bases between them. This CDR3 is built from 15 residues. CDR1 is SGHTA and CDR2 is FQGNSA in the germline V gene. CDR3: CASSTQPATNEKLFF. DNA for the CDR3: TGTGCCAGCAGCACACAGCCTGCAACTAATGAAAAACTGTTTTTT.

The chain uses TRBV30 and TRBJ1-5, with D possibly being TRBD1 (5 bases). Between the trimmed V and J ends, which lost 0 bases and 3 bases, there was a span of 15 bases. Germline CDR1 and CDR2: GTSNPN and SVGIG (reference sequence). This CDR3 has 16 amino acids. CDR3 in amino acids: CAWSVRGPVHNQPQHF. The CDR3 nucleotides read TGTGCCTGGAGTGTACGGGGCCCCGTTCACAATCAGCCCCAGCATTTT.

J is TRBJ1-1 and V is TRBV5-4, with D possibly TRBD1 on 5 matching bases. V gave up 4 bases and J gave up 3 bases, with 13 bases separating them. Germline CDR1 reads SGHNT; CDR2 reads YYREEE (reference sequence). The CDR3 sequence is 14 residues long. CDR3 in amino acids: CASSVQGMDTEAFF. CDR3 coding DNA: TGTGCCAGCAGCGTCCAGGGAATGGACACTGAAGCTTTCTTT.

The chain has TRBV5-1 and TRBJ2-1, with 7 nucleotides matching TRBD1. CDR3 length: 15 residues. The germline V gene encodes CDR1 SGHRS and CDR2 YFSETQ. After removal of 1 base from V and 5 bases from J, the junction contained 6 bases not matched to a gene. The CDR3: CASSLRQGSNNEQFF. The CDR3 nucleotides read TGCGCCAGCAGCTTGCGACAGGGTAGTAACAATGAGCAGTTCTTC.

Written as DNA, the CDR3 is TGTGCCAGCAGCTTAGGCAGGGGGGCCGGGGGCACTGAAGCTTTCTTT. Protein sequence: CASSLGRGAGGTEAFF. V gene TRBV7-2 combines with J gene TRBJ1-1; 7 nucleotides agree with TRBD1. After removal of 1 base from V and 4 bases from J, the junction contained 9 bases not matched to a gene. The CDR3 sequence is 16 residues long. The germline CDR1 and CDR2 sequences are SGHTA and FQGNSA.